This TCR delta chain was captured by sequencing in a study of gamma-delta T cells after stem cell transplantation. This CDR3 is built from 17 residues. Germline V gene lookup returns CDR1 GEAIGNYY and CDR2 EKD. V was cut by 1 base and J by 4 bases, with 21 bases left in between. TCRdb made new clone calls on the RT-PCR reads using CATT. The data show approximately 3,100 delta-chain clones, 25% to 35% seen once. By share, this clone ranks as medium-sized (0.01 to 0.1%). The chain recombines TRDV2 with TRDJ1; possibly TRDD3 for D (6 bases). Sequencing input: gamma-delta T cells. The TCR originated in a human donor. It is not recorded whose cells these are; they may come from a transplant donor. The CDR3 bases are TGTGCCTGTGACACACTCCAAGTGGTGGGGGTTAACGATAAACTCATCTTT. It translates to CACDTLQVVGVNDKLIF.